The 12 T cell receptor beta chains given below trace back to one sample, sequenced in a study of radiation and T cells in renal cell carcinoma. The method was immunoSEQ multiplex PCR; TCRdb's version includes in-frame clones alone and lacks a portion of them. In the table there are around 70,000 clones, 82% of which are singletons. Regarding time point: blood 2 weeks post-SBRT. Treatment in this sample: 15 Gy SBRT to primary tumor, nephrectomy 4 weeks later. The sequenced sample was blood, obtained from a patient whose treatment included radiotherapy and nephrectomy. The receptors were sampled from a man aged 60 to 69 with renal cell carcinoma.

V and J are TRBV2 and TRBJ2-7, with D possibly matching TRBD2 (5 bases). CDR1 is SNHLY, CDR2 FYNNEI, per germline. V was cut by 6 bases and J by 7 bases, with 10 bases left in between. The length of the CDR3 is 11 residues. The chain's CDR3 is CASRVAREQYF. CDR3 nucleotides: TGTGCCAGCAGGGTAGCGCGGGAGCAGTACTTC.

For this clone: The same CDR3 also results from other DNA sequences found in this sample. The rearrangement uses TRBV7-8 and TRBJ1-1; D unresolved. Trimming stripped 1 base from V and 1 base from J, with 4 bases between. The CDR3 has 13 residues. Germline assignment: CDR1 SGHVS and CDR2 FQNEAQ. As DNA, the CDR3 is TGTGCCAGCAGCTTAGGGAGGAACACTGAAGCTTTCTTT. Amino acids: CASSLGRNTEAFF.

V and J are TRBV6-5 and TRBJ2-3; no clear D. The germline V and J ends were trimmed by 4 bases and 2 bases, with 7 bases remaining between them. The CDR3 contains 13 residues. Germline CDR1 and CDR2: MNHEY and SVGAGI. This CDR3 reads CASSSGLTDTQYF. The DNA of the CDR3 is TGTGCCAGCAGTTCGGGCCTCACAGATACGCAGTATTTT.

This clone showed up many times. The sample holds other DNA sequences that translate to the same CDR3. V and J are TRBV20-1 and TRBJ1-1, with D unclear. The germline V gene has CDR1 DFQATT and CDR2 SNEGSKA (reference sequence). Trimming removed 3 bases at V and 3 bases at J, with 5 bases between. The CDR3 contains 11 residues. The CDR3 region has the DNA TGCAGTGCTAGGCGGGACACTGAAGCTTTCTTT. This translates into CSARRDTEAFF.

This sequence joins TRBV7-8 and TRBJ2-2, with D possibly called TRBD1 or TRBD2 (5 bases each). Germline assignment: CDR1 SGHVS and CDR2 FQNEAQ. V lost 1 base to trimming and J lost 6 bases, with 15 bases between them. The CDR3 is made up of 16 amino acids. The CDR3 loop reads CASSLEWGPRPGELFF. The CDR3 DNA is TGTGCCAGCAGCTTAGAGTGGGGACCCCGACCCGGGGAGCTGTTTTTT. The full variable domain, its missing parts supplied by reference TRBV7-8 and TRBJ2-2, is GAGVSQSPRYKVAKRGQDVALRCDPISGHVSLFWYQQALGQGPEFLTYFQNEAQLDKSGLPSDRFFAERPEGSVSTLKIQRTQQEDSAVYLCASSLEWGPRPGELFFGEGSRLTVL.

This clone was seen only once. V is TRBV4-2 and J is TRBJ2-7, with D maybe TRBD2 (5 bases). This CDR3 contains 15 residues. V gave up 4 bases and J gave up 5 bases, with 18 bases separating them. Germline CDR1 LGHNA, CDR2 YNFKEQ. DNA for the CDR3: TGTGCCAGCAGCCGAACAAGAGGGAGCGGCAACGAGCAGTACTTC. It codes for CASSRTRGSGNEQYF.

The chain's CDR3 is CASSIGLSYYGYTF. The CDR3 DNA reads as TGTGCCAGTAGTATCGGTCTATCTTACTATGGCTACACCTTC. The chain couples TRBV19 to TRBJ1-2; no clear D gene. Germline lookup yields CDR1 LNHDA and CDR2 SQIVND (reference sequence). This CDR3 has 14 amino acids. V gave up 3 bases and J gave up 3 bases, with 11 bases separating them. Supplemented by reference TRBV19 and TRBJ1-2, the full variable domain reads DGGITQSPKYLFRKEGQNVTLSCEQNLNHDAMYWYRQDPGQGLRLIYYSQIVNDFQKGDIAEGYSVSREKKESFPLTVTSAQKNPTAFYLCASSIGLSYYGYTFGSGTRLTVV.

This chain connects TRBV7-9 to TRBJ2-7; no firm D call. The CDR3 loop spans 12 amino acids. Deletions cut 5 bases from V and 7 bases from J, with 12 bases between. The germline V gene has CDR1 SEHNR and CDR2 FQNEAQ (reference sequence). DNA of the CDR3: TGTGCCAGCAGCCCCCCGGGTGCGGAGCAGTACTTC. This sequence encodes CASSPPGAEQYF. Together with reference TRBV7-9 and TRBJ2-7, the CDR3 gives the full variable domain: DTGVSQNPRHKITKRGQNVTFRCDPISEHNRLYWYRQTLGQGPEFLTYFQNEAQLEKSRLLSDRFSAERPKGSFSTLEIQRTEQGDSAMYLCASSPPGAEQYFGPGTRLTVT.

The chain links TRBV19 to TRBJ2-1; a weak D match, TRBD1 (5 bases). CDR3 length: 15 residues. The V and J ends lost 2 bases and 9 bases respectively, with 17 bases between them. The germline V gene has CDR1 LNHDA and CDR2 SQIVND (reference sequence). The CDR3, as DNA: TGTGCCAGTAGTATACAGGGTTCGAATATTGTTGAGCAGTTCTTC. This sequence encodes CASSIQGSNIVEQFF.

The chain is built from TRBV11-2 and TRBJ1-5; TRBD1 might be the D (6 bases). The germline CDR1 and CDR2 sequences are SGHAT and FQNNGV. The CDR3 contains 14 residues. V was trimmed by 5 bases and J by 6 bases, leaving 14 bases between them. This CDR3 is CASSITGLGQPQHF. In DNA, the CDR3 is TGTGCCAGCAGCATAACAGGGCTAGGTCAGCCCCAGCATTTT.

This chain joins TRBV19 and TRBJ1-4, with 8 bases identical to TRBD1. CDR3 size: 13 residues. The germline V gene encodes CDR1 LNHDA and CDR2 SQIVND (reference sequence). The trim removed 4 bases at V and 10 bases at J, leaving 5 bases unmatched. The CDR3: CASSNDRGGKLFF. The CDR3 DNA reads as TGTGCCAGTAGTAACGACAGGGGAGGAAAACTGTTTTTT.

V gene TRBV15 combines with J gene TRBJ2-7; D ambiguous. Looked up from germline, CDR1 is LNHNV and CDR2 is YYDKDF (reference sequence). The CDR3 has 13 amino acids. V gave up 2 bases and J gave up 3 bases, with 8 bases separating them. The chain's CDR3 is CATSRRSYYEQYF. The CDR3 DNA sequence: TGTGCCACCAGCAGACGGTCGTACTACGAGCAGTACTTC.